The TCR beta chain under discussion was sequenced for a study of T-cell memory formation after mild COVID-19. This clonotype was picked up a small number of times. This CDR3 is 17 amino acids long. In germline, CDR1 is SEHNR, CDR2 FQNEAQ (reference sequence). The V gene end was trimmed by 1 base and the J gene end by 5 bases; junction bases not matched to a gene: 13. TCRdb re-analysed the 5' RACE reads in MiXCR, keeping a single row per CDR3 protein. The table lists a few hundred thousand distinct CDR3 sequences, 20% to 25% of them singletons. The sample comprised PBMCs or a T cell subset sorted from them (not recorded which). The chain employs TRBV7-9 and TRBJ2-5; 7 positions match TRBD1. The receptor comes from a young man who had mild COVID-19 (a few samples of this study predate the infection). Cell type and time point are not known. DNA for the CDR3: TGTGCCAGCAGCTTAGTCTACAGGAGTGACAGGGCGGAGACCCAGTACTTC. It specifies CASSLVYRSDRAETQYF.